The 29 T cell receptor beta chains given below trace back to one sample, sequenced in a study of OX40 agonist ivuxolimab in advanced cancers. Produced via immunoSEQ multiplex PCR; TCRdb's table is partial and in-frame only. The repertoire includes tens of thousands of clones, over 80% of them detected once, and 5.5% to 7.5% sits in the top ten. The material sequenced was CD4+ or CD8+ T cells sorted from blood, taken in a trial of the OX40 agonist ivuxolimab. All receptors derive from an adult with an advanced solid tumor such as melanoma, head and neck, liver or kidney cancer.

The V gene is TRBV4-3, the J gene TRBJ1-2; TRBD1 agrees at 11 bases. The CDR3 runs to 20 residues. V trimming: 0 bases; J trimming: 6 bases; junction bases outside the gene matches: 18. Germline CDR1 reads LGHNA; CDR2 reads YSLEER. CDR3: CASSQDSPWGQGDITDGYTF. DNA of the CDR3: TGCGCCAGCAGCCAAGATTCCCCGTGGGGACAGGGGGATATAACTGATGGCTACACCTTC.

This clone showed up just once. The chain combines TRBV2 with TRBJ2-7; D is unresolved. This CDR3 is built from 11 residues. Germline CDR1 and CDR2: SNHLY and FYNNEI. Trimming stripped 7 bases from V and 1 base from J, with 5 bases between. CDR3 coding DNA: TGTGCCAGCAAAGATTCCTACGAGCAGTACTTC. This encodes CASKDSYEQYF.

The rearrangement links TRBV20-1 to TRBJ2-2, with 7 bases matching TRBD2. Germline V lookup: CDR1 DFQATT, CDR2 SNEGSKA (reference sequence). With 7 bases clipped from V and 13 bases from J, the junction kept 6 bases outside the gene matches. The CDR3 extends over 10 amino acids. CDR3 protein: CSVGGDGLFF. The DNA of the CDR3 is TGCAGTGTGGGGGGGGATGGGCTGTTTTTT.

Points on this clone: A junction boundary mismatches the germline segment, possibly from a read error. The genes are TRBV5-1 and TRBJ1-2, with D perhaps matching TRBD1 (6 bases). CDR3 length: 14 residues. CDR1 SGHRS and CDR2 YFSETQ come from the germline V gene. CDR3: CASSFLGQGYGYTF. In DNA, the CDR3 is TGTGCCAGCAGCTTCCTTGGGCAGGGGTATGGCTACACCTTC.

With respect to this clone: This sample also contains other DNA sequences that code for the same CDR3. This chain links TRBV5-6 with TRBJ1-1; D is possibly TRBD1 (6 bases). The V gene lost 2 bases and the J gene lost 1 base, with 6 bases spanning the gap. CDR3 length: 13 amino acids. Looked up from germline, CDR1 is SGHDT and CDR2 is YYEEEE. Here the CDR3 DNA reads TGTGCCAGCAGCTTAGGGGGGAACACTGAAGCTTTCTTT. Its translation: CASSLGGNTEAFF.

The V and J genes are TRBV27 and TRBJ2-7; possible D gene TRBD1, 6 bases. There are 13 residues in the CDR3. The V end lost 3 bases, the J end lost 7 bases, and 13 bases lay between the germline ends. CDR1 and CDR2 (germline): MNHEY, SMNVEV (reference sequence). The CDR3 spells CASSLGRGGEQYF. Written as DNA, the CDR3 is TGTGCCAGCAGTTTGGGCAGGGGCGGGGAGCAGTACTTC.

The chain combines TRBV28 with TRBJ1-6; no clear D gene. V dropped 6 bases and J dropped 6 bases, with 9 bases sitting between them. This CDR3 comprises 13 residues. The germline V gene has CDR1 MDHEN and CDR2 SYDVKM. The CDR3 here is CASRYRVNSPLHF. The CDR3 region has the DNA TGTGCCAGCAGGTATAGGGTTAATTCACCCCTCCACTTT.

V and J are TRBV9 and TRBJ2-2, with 8 bases lining up with TRBD1. The CDR3 has 18 amino acids. The V gene end was trimmed by 5 bases and the J gene end by 0 bases; junction bases not matched to a gene: 12. Germline lookup yields CDR1 SGDLS and CDR2 YYNGEE. CDR3: CASSRDRGGRSNTGELFF. The CDR3 DNA sequence: TGTGCCAGCAGTCGTGACAGGGGAGGACGGTCGAACACCGGGGAGCTGTTTTTT.

The chain couples TRBV29-1 to TRBJ2-5; D gene ambiguous. Germline V gene sequence: CDR1 SQVTM, CDR2 ANQGSEA. CDR3 size: 12 residues. Trimming took off 4 bases at V and 2 bases at J, with 8 bases between the two ends. The CDR3 bases are TGCAGCGTTGTCGGAAAGCAAGAGACCCAGTACTTC. Amino acids: CSVVGKQETQYF.

The chain carries TRBV4-3 and TRBJ2-1; the D is unclear. V was pared by 1 base and J by 2 bases, with 9 bases between. The CDR3 extends over 15 amino acids. Per the germline V gene, CDR1 is LGHNA and CDR2 is YSLEER. The CDR3 loop reads CASSQAMTTYNEQFF. CDR3 nucleotide sequence: TGCGCCAGCAGCCAAGCCATGACAACCTACAATGAGCAGTTCTTC.

This clone was seen more than once but under ten times. The chain uses TRBV18 and TRBJ2-7; D not resolved. This CDR3 has 13 amino acids. V lost 5 bases and J lost 2, with 10 bases in between. The germline V gene has CDR1 KGHSH and CDR2 LQKENI. CDR3 sequence: CASSSTGTYEQYF. As DNA, the CDR3 is TGTGCCAGCTCATCGACGGGTACCTACGAGCAGTACTTC.

On this clone: This may come from a read error, since a much larger clone is one base off. The V and J genes are TRBV5-1 and TRBJ2-1; perhaps TRBD1 as D (5 bases). The germline CDR1 and CDR2 sequences are SGHRS and YFSETQ. V dropped 0 bases and J dropped 7 bases, with 14 bases sitting between them. The CDR3 sequence is 15 residues long. CDR3 in DNA: TGCGCCAGCAGCTTGGGACAGAGCGAGTGGAATGAGCAGTTCTTC. Translating gives CASSLGQSEWNEQFF.

The chain has TRBV28 and TRBJ2-7; 7 bases align to TRBD2. V lost 8 bases to trimming and J lost 3 bases; unmatched junction nucleotides: 16. CDR3 length: 16 amino acids. Germline values: CDR1 MDHEN, CDR2 SYDVKM. The CDR3 protein is CASDSGTTSSLYEQYF. In DNA form, the CDR3 reads TGTGCCAGCGATTCGGGGACTACCTCGTCCCTCTACGAGCAGTACTTC.

The chain couples TRBV5-4 to TRBJ2-5; D may match TRBD1 or TRBD2 (6 bases each). CDR3 length: 15 amino acids. The ends were cut back, 1 base at V and 2 bases at J, with 12 bases in the middle. Germline V gene sequence: CDR1 SGHNT, CDR2 YYREEE (reference sequence). The CDR3 DNA reads TGTGCCAGCAGCTTGCGGGGGCCCGATCAAGAGACCCAGTACTTC. It translates to CASSLRGPDQETQYF.

This rearrangement joins TRBV4-3 to TRBJ2-1; D is perhaps TRBD2 (5 bases). The CDR3 covers 16 residues. With 1 base removed from V and 7 bases from J, the gap between germline ends came to 17 bases. Germline loops: CDR1 LGHNA, CDR2 YSLEER. The CDR3 sequence is CASSQVAHSVDNEQFF. In nucleotides, the CDR3 is TGCGCCAGCAGCCAAGTGGCGCATAGCGTGGATAATGAGCAGTTCTTC.

The V and J genes are TRBV25-1 and TRBJ2-1; weak D call: TRBD2 (7 bases). The germline CDR1 and CDR2 sequences are MGHDK and SYGVNS. There are 13 residues in the CDR3. V lost 1 base to trimming and J lost 10 bases, with 11 bases between them. DNA for the CDR3: TGTGCCAGCAGTGAATGGGGGGGCAACGAGCAGTTCTTC. Its protein product is CASSEWGGNEQFF.

This rearrangement joins TRBV27 to TRBJ1-2; 7 bases line up with TRBD1. CDR1 and CDR2 (germline): MNHEY, SMNVEV (reference sequence). V trimming: 6 bases; J trimming: 0 bases; junction bases outside the gene matches: 10. The CDR3 is made up of 16 amino acids. The DNA of the CDR3 is TGTGCCAGCAGCACGACAGGGTGGGGAACTAACTATGGCTACACCTTC. It specifies CASSTTGWGTNYGYTF.

The chain carries TRBV5-3 and TRBJ2-7; 8 bases agree with TRBD1. TRBV5-3 is sorted into the ORF group, with uncertain function. Trimming took 4 bases from V and 3 from J; bases not matched to a gene: 18. The CDR3 runs 18 residues. The CDR3 region has the DNA TGTGCCAGAAGCCGTGGGGACAGGCCCCCCCAGTGTATCTACGAGCAGTACTTC. Its protein is CARSRGDRPPQCIYEQYF.

The chain combines TRBV6-1 with TRBJ2-5; no clear D gene. The CDR3 extends over 13 amino acids. V was pared by 4 bases and J by 7 bases, with 13 bases between. Germline CDR1 and CDR2: MNHNS and SASEGT. Here the CDR3 reads CASSGHASLTQYF. CDR3 DNA sequence: TGTGCCAGCAGTGGACATGCGTCATTGACCCAGTACTTC.

This clone was seen once. This chain links TRBV6-6 with TRBJ1-6; 10 nucleotides match TRBD1. The CDR3 loop spans 16 amino acids. From germline, CDR1 is MNHNY and CDR2 SVGAGI (reference sequence). Trimming removed 5 bases from V and 5 bases from J; junction bases left unmatched: 6. CDR3 DNA sequence: TGTGCCAGCAGTCACCGGGACAGGGGCAATAATTCACCCCTCCACTTT. Amino acids: CASSHRDRGNNSPLHF.

The rearrangement joins TRBV7-6 to TRBJ2-1, with D perhaps TRBD2 (5 bases). The CDR3 consists of 17 residues. The V end was cut by 5 bases, the J end by 4 bases, with 21 bases between. CDR1 and CDR2 (germline): SGHVS, FNYEAQ. The CDR3 bases are TGTGCCAGCAGCCCGACGATAGATAGAGGGCCTTACAATGAGCAGTTCTTC. Protein product: CASSPTIDRGPYNEQFF.

This chain links TRBV7-9 with TRBJ2-7; 7 bases fit TRBD1. The CDR3 has 13 amino acids. Losses at the gene ends were 5 bases for V and 7 bases for J; bases not matched to a gene: 8. Germline V gene data show CDR1 as SEHNR and CDR2 as FQNEAQ (reference sequence). CDR3 coding DNA: TGTGCCAGCAGCGGAATGGACAGGCGGGAGCAGTACTTC. Translated, it gives CASSGMDRREQYF.

V usage is TRBV4-3 and J usage is TRBJ2-2; 11 nucleotides agree with TRBD2. The CDR3 loop spans 17 amino acids. The ends lost 3 bases at V and 0 bases at J; junction bases unmatched: 3. Germline V gives CDR1 LGHNA, CDR2 YSLEER. CDR3 region: CASSHSSGRTNTGELFF. CDR3 in DNA: TGCGCCAGCAGCCACTCTAGCGGGAGGACGAACACCGGGGAGCTGTTTTTT.

V usage is TRBV5-5 and J usage is TRBJ2-1; D not certain. The V end lost 2 bases, the J end lost 9 bases, and 18 bases lay between the germline ends. The CDR3 sequence is 15 residues long. Germline CDR1 and CDR2: SGHKS and YYEKEE (reference sequence). The CDR3 nucleotides read TGTGCCAGCAGCTTAGAGATACTACCCCCCGGTGAGCAGTTCTTC. This translates into CASSLEILPPGEQFF.

This clone was recorded once. J is TRBJ2-1 and V is TRBV30; D unclear. Trimming cost V 2 bases and J 8 bases, with 13 bases left between them. Germline assignment: CDR1 GTSNPN and CDR2 SVGIG (reference sequence). The CDR3 covers 13 residues. CDR3 sequence reads: CAWSWSLGDEQFF. The CDR3 nucleotides read TGTGCCTGGAGTTGGTCCCTTGGGGATGAGCAGTTCTTC.

The rearrangement links TRBV9 to TRBJ1-2; D unresolved. V was cut by 3 bases and J by 7 bases, with 7 bases left in between. The V gene's germline CDR1 is SGDLS and CDR2 YYNGEE. This CDR3 is built from 11 residues. CDR3 sequence: CASSAHSGYTF. The DNA of the CDR3 is TGTGCCAGCAGCGCCCACAGTGGCTACACCTTC.

This rearrangement joins TRBV2 to TRBJ2-3; D uncertain. This CDR3 has 12 residues. V lost 4 bases and J 2 bases, leaving 4 bases between the germline ends. Germline CDR1 is SNHLY and CDR2 is FYNNEI. CDR3 region: CASSGDTDTQYF. Written as DNA, the CDR3 is TGTGCCAGCAGTGGGGACACAGATACGCAGTATTTT.

The V and J genes are TRBV2 and TRBJ2-1; 8 bases are a match to TRBD2. Germline V gene data show CDR1 as SNHLY and CDR2 as FYNNEI. The J segment lost 0 bases and the V segment lost 9 bases, leaving 4 bases of the junction unmatched. The CDR3 is 14 amino acids. CDR3 protein: CARQTSDSYNEQFF. Here the CDR3 DNA reads TGTGCCAGACAGACTAGCGACTCCTACAATGAGCAGTTCTTC.

V is TRBV7-2 and J is TRBJ2-1, with 11 bases lining up with TRBD2. V lost 0 bases to trimming and J lost 8 bases; unmatched junction nucleotides: 6. CDR1 and CDR2 (germline): SGHTA, FQGNSA. The CDR3 is 16 amino acids. The CDR3 region is CASSLAPSGGTHEQFF. CDR3 nucleotide sequence: TGTGCCAGCAGCTTAGCCCCTAGCGGGGGGACCCATGAGCAGTTCTTC.